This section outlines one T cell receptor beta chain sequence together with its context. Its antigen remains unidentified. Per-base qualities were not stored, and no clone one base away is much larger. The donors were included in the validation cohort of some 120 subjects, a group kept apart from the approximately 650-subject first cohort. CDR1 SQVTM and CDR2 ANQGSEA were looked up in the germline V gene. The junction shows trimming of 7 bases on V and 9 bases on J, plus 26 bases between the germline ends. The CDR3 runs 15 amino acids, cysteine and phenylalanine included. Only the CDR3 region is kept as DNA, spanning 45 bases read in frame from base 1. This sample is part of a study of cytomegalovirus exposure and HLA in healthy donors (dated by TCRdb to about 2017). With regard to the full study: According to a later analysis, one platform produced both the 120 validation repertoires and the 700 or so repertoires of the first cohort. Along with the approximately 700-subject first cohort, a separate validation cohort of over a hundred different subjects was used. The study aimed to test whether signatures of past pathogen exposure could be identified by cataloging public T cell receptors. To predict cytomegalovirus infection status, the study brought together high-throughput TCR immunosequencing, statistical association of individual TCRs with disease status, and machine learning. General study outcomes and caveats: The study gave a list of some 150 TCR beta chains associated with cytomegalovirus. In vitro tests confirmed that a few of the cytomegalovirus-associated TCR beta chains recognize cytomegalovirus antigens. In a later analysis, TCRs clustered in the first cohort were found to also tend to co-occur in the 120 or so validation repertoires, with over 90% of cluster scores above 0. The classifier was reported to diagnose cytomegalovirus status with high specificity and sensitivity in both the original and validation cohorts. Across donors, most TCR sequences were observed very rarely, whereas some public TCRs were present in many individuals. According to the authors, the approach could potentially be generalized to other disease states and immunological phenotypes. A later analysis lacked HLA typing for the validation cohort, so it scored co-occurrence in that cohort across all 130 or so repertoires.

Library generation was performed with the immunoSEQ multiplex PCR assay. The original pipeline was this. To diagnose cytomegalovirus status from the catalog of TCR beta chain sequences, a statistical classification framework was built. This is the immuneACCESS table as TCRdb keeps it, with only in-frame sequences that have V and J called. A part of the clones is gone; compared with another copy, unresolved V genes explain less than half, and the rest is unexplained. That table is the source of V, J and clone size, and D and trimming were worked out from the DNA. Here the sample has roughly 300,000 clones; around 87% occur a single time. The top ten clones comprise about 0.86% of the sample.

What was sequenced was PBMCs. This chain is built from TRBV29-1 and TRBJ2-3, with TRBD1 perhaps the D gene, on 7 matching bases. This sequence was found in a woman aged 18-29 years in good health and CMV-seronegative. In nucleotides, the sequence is TGCAGCGGCACCGGGACAGAAGCCCGCGGGGAGACGCAGTATTTT. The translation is CSGTGTEARGETQYF.